These T cell receptor beta chains were read from a single sample in a study of blood T cell repertoires in COVID-19. Clones were read by immunoSEQ multiplex PCR, and TCRdb kept only the in-frame ones, dropping some. The sample carries roughly 300,000 clones, 89% recorded once. The sample taken for sequencing was peripheral blood. These receptors came from a woman in her 30s with COVID-19, enrolled during active disease. Both conserved end residues are part of each CDR3. Each record gives: clone size, D gene, J gene, V gene, CDR3 protein, CDR3 DNA. D genes are given only for firm matches. Expanded clones get a size class; other rows say once, few or many, or leave the size out.

clone size: -; D gene: -; J gene: TRBJ1-1; V gene: TRBV4-1; CDR3 protein: CASSQEAGLNTEAFF; CDR3 DNA: TGCGCCAGCAGCCAAGAGGCAGGCTTGAACACTGAAGCTTTCTTT
clone size: -; D gene: -; J gene: TRBJ2-1; V gene: TRBV4-3; CDR3 protein: CASSQLGGNEQFF; CDR3 DNA: TGCGCCAGCAGCCAGCTGGGGGGAAATGAGCAGTTCTTC
clone size: -; D gene: -; J gene: TRBJ2-7; V gene: TRBV4-3; CDR3 protein: CASSQDSRGYEQYF; CDR3 DNA: TGCGCCAGCAGCCAAGACAGTCGGGGCTACGAGCAGTACTTC
clone size: -; D gene: -; J gene: TRBJ1-2; V gene: TRBV4-1; CDR3 protein: CASSQNSGTPYGYTF; CDR3 DNA: TGCGCCAGCAGCCAGAATTCCGGGACACCTTATGGCTACACCTTC
clone size: -; D gene: -; J gene: TRBJ2-1; V gene: TRBV4-2; CDR3 protein: CASSHLSGSYNEQFF; CDR3 DNA: TGTGCCAGCAGCCACCTCTCGGGCTCCTACAATGAGCAGTTCTTC
clone size: -; D gene: TRBD1; J gene: TRBJ2-7; V gene: TRBV11-3; CDR3 protein: CASTGTGGGYEQYF; CDR3 DNA: TGTGCCAGCACCGGGACAGGGGGCGGTTACGAGCAGTACTTC
clone size: -; D gene: -; J gene: TRBJ1-1; V gene: TRBV12-3/TRBV12-4; CDR3 protein: CASSLALIQGAFF; CDR3 DNA: TGTGCCAGCAGTTTAGCGCTAATCCAGGGGGCTTTCTTT
clone size: -; D gene: TRBD1; J gene: TRBJ1-1; V gene: TRBV4-1; CDR3 protein: CASSQDSRQGADKAFF; CDR3 DNA: TGCGCCAGCAGCCAAGATAGTCGGCAGGGGGCCGATAAAGCTTTCTTT
clone size: -; D gene: TRBD1; J gene: TRBJ2-1; V gene: TRBV29-1; CDR3 protein: CSVKQGWGEQFF; CDR3 DNA: TGCAGCGTTAAACAGGGGTGGGGTGAGCAGTTCTTC
clone size: few; D gene: -; J gene: TRBJ2-2; V gene: TRBV18; CDR3 protein: CASSHLATGGSGELFF; CDR3 DNA: TGTGCCAGCTCGCATTTGGCGACAGGAGGATCCGGGGAGCTGTTTTTT
clone size: once; D gene: TRBD1; J gene: TRBJ2-2; V gene: TRBV27; CDR3 protein: CASSLGQGTGELFF; CDR3 DNA: TGTGCCAGCAGTCTGGGACAGGGAACCGGGGAGCTGTTTTTT
clone size: once; D gene: TRBD1; J gene: TRBJ2-6; V gene: TRBV15; CDR3 protein: CATTTGEVSGANVLTF; CDR3 DNA: TGTGCCACCACGACAGGGGAAGTATCTGGGGCCAACGTCCTGACTTTC
clone size: once; D gene: TRBD1; J gene: TRBJ1-2; V gene: TRBV18; CDR3 protein: CASSPTGSYGYTF; CDR3 DNA: TGTGCCAGCTCACCGACAGGGAGCTATGGCTACACCTTC
clone size: -; D gene: TRBD2; J gene: TRBJ2-5; V gene: TRBV5-4; CDR3 protein: CASTSTRGVGETQYF; CDR3 DNA: TGTGCCAGCACTTCAACCCGGGGGGTCGGGGAGACCCAGTACTTC
clone size: -; D gene: -; J gene: TRBJ1-4; V gene: TRBV7-2; CDR3 protein: CASSQRGTRGEKLFF; CDR3 DNA: TGTGCCAGCAGCCAACGAGGGACTAGGGGTGAAAAACTGTTTTTT
clone size: -; D gene: TRBD1; J gene: TRBJ1-1; V gene: TRBV5-1; CDR3 protein: CASSLTTGLNTEAFF; CDR3 DNA: TGCGCCAGCAGCTTGACGACAGGGCTGAACACTGAAGCTTTCTTT
clone size: -; D gene: TRBD2; J gene: TRBJ2-5; V gene: TRBV11-2; CDR3 protein: CASTQSPGEGETQYF; CDR3 DNA: TGTGCCAGCACCCAATCCCCGGGGGAGGGGGAGACCCAGTACTTC
clone size: -; D gene: TRBD1; J gene: TRBJ2-5; V gene: TRBV7-2; CDR3 protein: CASSRDRGETQYF; CDR3 DNA: TGTGCCAGCAGTCGGGACAGGGGTGAGACCCAGTACTTC
clone size: -; D gene: -; J gene: TRBJ1-1; V gene: TRBV10-1; CDR3 protein: CASSESQGMNTEAFF; CDR3 DNA: TGCGCCAGCAGTGAGTCCCAGGGCATGAACACTGAAGCTTTCTTT
clone size: once; D gene: -; J gene: TRBJ1-2; V gene: TRBV7-9; CDR3 protein: CASSPPGDYGYTF; CDR3 DNA: TGTGCCAGCAGCCCTCCAGGGGACTATGGCTACACCTTC
clone size: -; D gene: -; J gene: TRBJ1-5; V gene: TRBV5-4; CDR3 protein: CASSGDGANQPQHF; CDR3 DNA: TGTGCCAGCAGCGGAGACGGAGCCAATCAGCCCCAGCATTTT
clone size: once; D gene: -; J gene: TRBJ2-5; V gene: TRBV4-2; CDR3 protein: CASRGSAGRETQYF; CDR3 DNA: TGTGCCAGCAGAGGATCGGCAGGGAGGGAGACCCAGTACTTC
clone size: once; D gene: -; J gene: TRBJ1-2; V gene: TRBV6-5; CDR3 protein: CASTAHSNYGYTF; CDR3 DNA: TGTGCCAGCACCGCCCACTCTAACTATGGCTACACCTTC
clone size: -; D gene: TRBD2; J gene: TRBJ2-5; V gene: TRBV5-1; CDR3 protein: CASSQGGRQETQYF; CDR3 DNA: TGCGCCAGCAGTCAGGGAGGGAGGCAAGAGACCCAGTACTTC
clone size: once; D gene: TRBD2; J gene: TRBJ2-5; V gene: TRBV5-4; CDR3 protein: CASSLLGLDNTQYF; CDR3 DNA: TGTGCCAGCAGCTTGCTGGGACTAGACAACACCCAGTACTTC
clone size: -; D gene: TRBD1; J gene: TRBJ1-1; V gene: TRBV11-2; CDR3 protein: CASSSGTVAFF; CDR3 DNA: TGTGCCAGCAGCTCCGGGACAGTGGCTTTCTTT
clone size: -; D gene: TRBD1; J gene: TRBJ1-5; V gene: TRBV27; CDR3 protein: CASSGTGSNQPQHF; CDR3 DNA: TGTGCCAGCAGTGGGACAGGCTCCAATCAGCCCCAGCATTTT
clone size: -; D gene: TRBD1; J gene: TRBJ1-6; V gene: TRBV30; CDR3 protein: CAWTTGKVNSPLHF; CDR3 DNA: TGTGCCTGGACGACAGGGAAAGTGAATTCACCCCTCCACTTT
clone size: -; D gene: -; J gene: TRBJ1-2; V gene: TRBV7-9; CDR3 protein: CASSPMPTGNYGYTF; CDR3 DNA: TGTGCCAGCAGCCCCATGCCGACGGGAAACTATGGCTACACCTTC
clone size: -; D gene: TRBD2; J gene: TRBJ2-3; V gene: TRBV19; CDR3 protein: CASTMGGFRSF; CDR3 DNA: TGTGCCAGTACCATGGGAGGGTTTAGGTCCTTT
clone size: once; D gene: TRBD1; J gene: TRBJ2-1; V gene: TRBV2; CDR3 protein: CASSEESGGQGEQFF; CDR3 DNA: TGTGCCAGCAGTGAAGAGAGCGGGGGACAGGGGGAGCAGTTCTTC
clone size: -; D gene: -; J gene: TRBJ1-1; V gene: TRBV5-6; CDR3 protein: CASSRLTLNMNTEAFF; CDR3 DNA: TGTGCCAGCAGCCGATTGACACTCAACATGAACACTGAAGCTTTCTTT
clone size: -; D gene: TRBD1; J gene: TRBJ1-4; V gene: TRBV6-5; CDR3 protein: CATRALGTDSEKLFF; CDR3 DNA: TGTGCCACCAGGGCCCTCGGGACAGATTCTGAAAAACTGTTTTTT
clone size: -; D gene: -; J gene: TRBJ2-1; V gene: TRBV6-5; CDR3 protein: CASSYSGRTNNEQFF; CDR3 DNA: TGTGCCAGCAGTTACTCGGGACGGACTAACAATGAGCAGTTCTTC
clone size: -; D gene: -; J gene: TRBJ2-4; V gene: TRBV4-1; CDR3 protein: CASSQDGRQVGNIQYF; CDR3 DNA: TGCGCCAGCAGCCAAGATGGTCGGCAGGTTGGGAACATTCAGTACTTC
clone size: -; D gene: -; J gene: TRBJ1-1; V gene: TRBV19; CDR3 protein: CASSIRWNTEAFF; CDR3 DNA: TGTGCCAGTAGTATCCGTTGGAACACTGAAGCTTTCTTT
clone size: -; D gene: -; J gene: TRBJ2-5; V gene: TRBV12-3/TRBV12-4; CDR3 protein: CASSQGIGETQYF; CDR3 DNA: TGTGCCAGCAGTCAGGGGATTGGAGAGACCCAGTACTTC
clone size: once; D gene: TRBD1; J gene: TRBJ1-5; V gene: TRBV28; CDR3 protein: CASSGTGSSNQPQHF; CDR3 DNA: TGTGCCAGCAGCGGGACAGGCTCTAGCAATCAGCCCCAGCATTTT
clone size: few; D gene: TRBD1; J gene: TRBJ1-1; V gene: TRBV10-3; CDR3 protein: CAISKDRVEAFF; CDR3 DNA: TGTGCCATCAGCAAAGACAGGGTAGAAGCTTTCTTT
clone size: -; D gene: -; J gene: TRBJ2-7; V gene: TRBV4-2; CDR3 protein: CASSQDLQGTSYEQYF; CDR3 DNA: TGTGCCAGCAGCCAAGATCTCCAGGGGACCTCCTACGAGCAGTACTTC
clone size: -; D gene: -; J gene: TRBJ1-1; V gene: TRBV6-5; CDR3 protein: CASSEDGRDTEAFF; CDR3 DNA: TGTGCCAGCAGCGAGGACGGGAGGGACACTGAAGCTTTCTTT
clone size: -; D gene: -; J gene: TRBJ1-1; V gene: TRBV28; CDR3 protein: CASSLRPRVIVMGTEAFF; CDR3 DNA: TGTGCCAGCAGTTTAAGGCCCAGGGTAATCGTGATGGGCACTGAAGCTTTCTTT
clone size: few; D gene: TRBD2; J gene: TRBJ2-1; V gene: TRBV19; CDR3 protein: CASSALAGYEQFF; CDR3 DNA: TGTGCCAGTAGTGCACTAGCGGGCTATGAGCAGTTCTTC
clone size: -; D gene: TRBD1; J gene: TRBJ2-3; V gene: TRBV4-1; CDR3 protein: CASSRRGTATQDTQYF; CDR3 DNA: TGCGCCAGCAGCCGCCGAGGGACAGCCACTCAAGATACGCAGTATTTT
clone size: -; D gene: -; J gene: TRBJ1-2; V gene: TRBV30; CDR3 protein: CAWSPTGIYYGYTF; CDR3 DNA: TGTGCCTGGAGTCCCACAGGGATTTACTATGGCTACACCTTC
clone size: -; D gene: -; J gene: TRBJ2-3; V gene: TRBV16; CDR3 protein: CASSQSGTRTDTQYF; CDR3 DNA: TGTGCCAGCAGCCAATCAGGGACACGCACAGATACGCAGTATTTT
clone size: few; D gene: -; J gene: TRBJ2-4; V gene: TRBV4-1; CDR3 protein: CASSQEAPAGGWKNIQYF; CDR3 DNA: TGCGCCAGCAGCCAAGAAGCCCCGGCCGGAGGGTGGAAAAACATTCAGTACTTC
clone size: -; D gene: -; J gene: TRBJ2-6; V gene: TRBV27; CDR3 protein: CASSAQGNSGANVLTF; CDR3 DNA: TGTGCCAGCAGTGCACAGGGAAACTCTGGGGCCAACGTCCTGACTTTC
clone size: -; D gene: -; J gene: TRBJ1-4; V gene: TRBV7-8; CDR3 protein: CASSLAGAVEKLFF; CDR3 DNA: TGTGCCAGCAGCTTAGCGGGGGCCGTGGAAAAACTGTTTTTT
clone size: -; D gene: TRBD1; J gene: TRBJ1-2; V gene: TRBV2; CDR3 protein: CASRGQGHYGYTF; CDR3 DNA: TGTGCCAGCAGGGGACAGGGACACTATGGCTACACCTTC
clone size: many; D gene: TRBD2; J gene: TRBJ2-2; V gene: TRBV6-1; CDR3 protein: CASSELAGGPGELFF; CDR3 DNA: TGTGCCAGCAGTGAACTAGCGGGGGGGCCTGGGGAGCTGTTTTTT
clone size: -; D gene: -; J gene: TRBJ1-1; V gene: TRBV6-5; CDR3 protein: CASSRGWTEAFF; CDR3 DNA: TGTGCCAGCAGTAGGGGGTGGACTGAAGCTTTCTTT
clone size: -; D gene: -; J gene: TRBJ1-2; V gene: TRBV5-1; CDR3 protein: CASSLDSFYGYTF; CDR3 DNA: TGCGCCAGCAGCTTGGACAGTTTCTATGGCTACACCTTC
clone size: -; D gene: -; J gene: TRBJ1-5; V gene: TRBV19; CDR3 protein: CASSVGHPFNQPQHF; CDR3 DNA: TGTGCCAGTAGTGTAGGACACCCTTTCAATCAGCCCCAGCATTTT
clone size: few; D gene: -; J gene: TRBJ1-4; V gene: TRBV7-9; CDR3 protein: CASSASRESRSEKLFF; CDR3 DNA: TGTGCCAGCAGCGCCTCACGGGAGTCAAGGTCTGAAAAACTGTTTTTT